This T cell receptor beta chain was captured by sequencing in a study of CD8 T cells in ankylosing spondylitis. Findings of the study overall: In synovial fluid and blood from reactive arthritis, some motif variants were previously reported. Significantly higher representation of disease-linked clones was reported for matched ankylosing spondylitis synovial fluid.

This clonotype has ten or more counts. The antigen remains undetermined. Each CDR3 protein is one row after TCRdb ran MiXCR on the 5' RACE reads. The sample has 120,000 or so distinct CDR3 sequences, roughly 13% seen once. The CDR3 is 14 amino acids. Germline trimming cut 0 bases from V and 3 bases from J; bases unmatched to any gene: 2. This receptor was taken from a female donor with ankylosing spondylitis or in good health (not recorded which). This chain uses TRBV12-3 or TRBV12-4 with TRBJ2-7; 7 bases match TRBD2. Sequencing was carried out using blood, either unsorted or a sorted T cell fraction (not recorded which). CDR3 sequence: CASSLAGGDYEQYF. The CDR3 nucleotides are TGTGCCAGCAGTTTAGCGGGGGGGGACTACGAGCAGTACTTC.